This T cell receptor beta chain was recorded in a study of shared clonotypes between healthy human individuals. Germline V gene data show CDR1 as MNHNS and CDR2 as SASEGT. The CDR3 covers 17 residues. Trimming shortened V by 1 base and J by 5 bases, and 20 bases separated the two germline ends. The table came from immunoSEQ multiplex PCR; TCRdb's copy has only in-frame clones and leaves some out. The sample lists about 1 million clones, roughly 74% occurring once. This clone was seen repeatedly, ten times or more. The V gene is TRBV6-1, the J gene TRBJ1-2; possibly TRBD1 for D (6 bases). The TCR sequence derives from a man aged 18 to 30 in good health. Some clones in this sample may be carry-over from other donors' samples. Sequenced: memory CD4+ T cells from PBMCs. Subset indicated: CD45RA-negative fraction. The chain's CDR3 is CASSEGGYREKGYGYTF. For the CDR3, the DNA is TGTGCCAGCAGTGAAGGGGGGTACAGGGAGAAGGGTTATGGCTACACCTTC.